This passage covers 7 T cell receptor beta chains from one sample sequenced in a study of CD8 T cells in Susac syndrome. An input of about 0.45 to 1 ug of RNA was subjected to reverse transcription using random hexamers. From the immunoSEQ multiplex PCR reads, TCRdb called clonotypes with MiXCR, one entry per CDR3 protein. The table includes roughly 130,000 distinct CDR3 sequences, 90% to 95% detected once. Sequencing was done on a sample of CD4+ T cells from PBMCs. The receptor set was obtained from a human donor in good health.

CDR3 in DNA: TGTGCCAGCAGTCCGCTAGCGGGAGGGAGCCTCAGTGAGCAGTTCTTC. This translates into CASSPLAGGSLSEQFF. V is TRBV25-1 and J is TRBJ2-1, with TRBD2 identical over 12 bases. The junction had 11 bases not matched to a gene; V was cut back by 5 bases and J by 9 bases. Germline lookup yields CDR1 MGHDK and CDR2 SYGVNS. The CDR3 has 16 amino acids.

This clonotype has only one observation. The chain employs TRBV18 and TRBJ2-3, with a weak D call TRBD2 (6 bases). This CDR3 comprises 16 residues. Trimming removed 2 bases at V and 0 bases at J, with 12 bases between. Germline CDR1 and CDR2: KGHSH and LQKENI. CDR3 coding DNA: TGTGCCAGCTCACCAACGGGAGCCCGTAGCACAGATACGCAGTATTTT. This sequence encodes CASSPTGARSTDTQYF.

V gene TRBV5-1 combines with J gene TRBJ2-1; TRBD2 aligns across 9 bases. This CDR3 is 15 amino acids long. CDR1 and CDR2 (germline): SGHRS, YFSETQ. J was trimmed by 8 bases and V by 5 bases; bases with no gene match: 11. CDR3 amino acids: CASRELAGSGYEQFF. In DNA form, the CDR3 reads TGCGCCAGCAGGGAGCTAGCGGGAAGCGGGTATGAGCAGTTCTTC.

The V and J genes are TRBV24-1 and TRBJ1-5; D uncertain. Between the trimmed V and J ends, which lost 3 bases and 0 bases, there was a span of 14 bases. This CDR3 contains 17 residues. Germline V lookup: CDR1 KGHDR, CDR2 SFDVKD. The CDR3 here is CATSDRSAGYSNQPQHF. As DNA, the CDR3 is TGTGCCACCAGTGATCGGTCGGCTGGTTATAGCAATCAGCCCCAGCATTTT.

This chain links TRBV7-9 with TRBJ2-5; 9 bases line up with TRBD1. Looked up from germline, CDR1 is SEHNR and CDR2 is FQNEAQ (reference sequence). V was pared by 4 bases and J by 5 bases, with 5 bases of the junction left unmatched. This CDR3 spans 14 amino acids. The CDR3 sequence is CASSSGQGYETQYF. For the CDR3, the DNA is TGTGCCAGCAGCTCGGGACAGGGATACGAGACCCAGTACTTC.

The genes are TRBV2 and TRBJ2-5; D is unresolved. The CDR3 is 13 amino acids. Trimming took 4 bases from V and 1 from J, leaving 7 bases between them. The germline V gene encodes CDR1 SNHLY and CDR2 FYNNEI. The CDR3 protein is CASSAEVQETQYF. In DNA, the CDR3 is TGTGCCAGCAGTGCTGAAGTCCAAGAGACCCAGTACTTC.

The V and J genes are TRBV6-2 or TRBV6-3 and TRBJ2-1; D gene uncertain. Germline assignment: CDR1 MNHEY and CDR2 SVGEGT. Trimming cost V 6 bases and J 15 bases, with 15 bases left between them. CDR3 size: 11 residues. CDR3 nucleotide sequence: TGTGCCAGCAGCCGAAATAATCCGCTGTTCTTC. It is translated as CASSRNNPLFF.